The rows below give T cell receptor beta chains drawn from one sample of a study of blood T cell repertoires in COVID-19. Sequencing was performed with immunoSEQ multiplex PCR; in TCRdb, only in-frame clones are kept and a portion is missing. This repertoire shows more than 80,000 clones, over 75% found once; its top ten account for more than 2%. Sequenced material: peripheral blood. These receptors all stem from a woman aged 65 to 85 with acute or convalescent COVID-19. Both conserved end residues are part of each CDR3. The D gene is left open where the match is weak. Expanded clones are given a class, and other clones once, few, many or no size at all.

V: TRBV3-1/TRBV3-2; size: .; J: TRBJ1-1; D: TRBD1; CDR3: CASSQTGQAEAFF; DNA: TGTGCCAGCAGCCAGACAGGGCAGGCTGAAGCTTTCTTT
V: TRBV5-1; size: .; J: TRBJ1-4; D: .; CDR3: CASSRATGATNEKLFF; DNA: TGCGCCAGCAGCCGGGCTACAGGTGCAACTAATGAAAAACTGTTTTTT
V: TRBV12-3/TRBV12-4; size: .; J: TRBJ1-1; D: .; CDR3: CASSLESDTEAFF; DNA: TGTGCCAGCAGTTTAGAATCGGACACTGAAGCTTTCTTT
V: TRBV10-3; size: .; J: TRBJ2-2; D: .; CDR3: CAIRVRDSNTGELFF; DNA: TGTGCCATCAGGGTTAGGGACTCGAACACCGGGGAGCTGTTTTTT
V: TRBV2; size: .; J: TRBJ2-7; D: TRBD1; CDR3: CASRPGQGSYEQYF; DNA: TGTGCCAGCAGGCCGGGACAGGGCTCCTACGAGCAGTACTTC
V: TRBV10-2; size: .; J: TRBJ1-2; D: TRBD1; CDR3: CASSSSVGDSSNYGYTF; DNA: TGCGCCAGCAGTTCTTCTGTAGGGGACAGTTCTAACTATGGCTACACCTTC
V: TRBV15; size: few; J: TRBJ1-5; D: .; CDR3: CATSRGVGQPQHF; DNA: TGTGCCACCAGCAGAGGAGTTGGTCAGCCCCAGCATTTT
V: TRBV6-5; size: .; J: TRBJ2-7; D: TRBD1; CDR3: CASSPGTGIYEQYF; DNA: TGTGCCAGCAGTCCCGGGACAGGGATCTACGAGCAGTACTTC
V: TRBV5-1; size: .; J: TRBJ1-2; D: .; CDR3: CASSLAEDTGYGYTF; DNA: TGCGCCAGCAGCTTGGCCGAGGATACGGGCTATGGCTACACCTTC
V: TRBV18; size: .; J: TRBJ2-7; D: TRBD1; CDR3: CASSPGQGYGNEQYF; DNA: TGTGCCAGCTCACCGGGACAGGGTTATGGTAACGAGCAGTACTTC
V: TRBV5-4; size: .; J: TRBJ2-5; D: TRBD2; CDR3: CASRVGGGKETQYF; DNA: TGTGCCAGCCGGGTCGGGGGGGGCAAAGAGACCCAGTACTTC
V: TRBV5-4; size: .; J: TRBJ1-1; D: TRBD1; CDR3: CASSARTGMNTEAFF; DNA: TGTGCCAGCAGCGCCCGGACAGGGATGAACACTGAAGCTTTCTTT
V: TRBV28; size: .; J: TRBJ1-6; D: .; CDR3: CASGRGDSPLHF; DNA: TGTGCCAGCGGCAGGGGTGATTCACCCCTCCACTTT
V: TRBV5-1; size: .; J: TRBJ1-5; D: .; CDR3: CASSLDGGGSQPQHF; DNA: TGCGCCAGCAGCTTGGATGGGGGAGGGTCCCAGCCCCAGCATTTT
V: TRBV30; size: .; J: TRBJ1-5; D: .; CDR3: CAWSVLGQGNNQPQHF; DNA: TGTGCCTGGAGTGTACTAGGGCAGGGGAACAATCAGCCCCAGCATTTT
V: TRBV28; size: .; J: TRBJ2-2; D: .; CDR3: CASRQGGSTGELFF; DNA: TGTGCCAGCAGACAGGGGGGGAGCACCGGGGAGCTGTTTTTT
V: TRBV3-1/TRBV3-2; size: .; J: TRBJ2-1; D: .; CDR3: CASSQVLATYNEQFF; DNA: TGTGCCAGCAGCCAAGTTCTTGCGACCTACAATGAGCAGTTCTTC
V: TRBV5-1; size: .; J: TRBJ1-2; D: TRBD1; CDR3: CASRLGGEGYGYTF; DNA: TGCGCCAGCAGACTAGGGGGCGAGGGCTATGGCTACACCTTC
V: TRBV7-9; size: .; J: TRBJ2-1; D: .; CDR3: CASSFNRENKLVNEQFF; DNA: TGTGCCAGCAGCTTCAACAGGGAAAACAAATTAGTGAATGAGCAGTTCTTC
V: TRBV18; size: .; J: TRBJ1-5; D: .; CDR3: CASSPNLEVNQPQHF; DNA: TGTGCCAGCTCACCGAATTTAGAGGTCAATCAGCCCCAGCATTTT
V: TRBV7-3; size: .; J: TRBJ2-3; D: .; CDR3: CASSRDITDTQYF; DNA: TGTGCCAGCAGCCGCGACATCACAGATACGCAGTATTTT
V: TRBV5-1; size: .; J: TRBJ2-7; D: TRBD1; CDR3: CASSLRTGAPYEQYF; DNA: TGCGCCAGCAGCTTGAGGACAGGGGCCCCCTACGAGCAGTACTTC
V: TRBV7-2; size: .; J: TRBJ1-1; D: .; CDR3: CASTSTGANTEAFF; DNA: TGTGCCAGCACCTCAACGGGTGCGAACACTGAAGCTTTCTTT
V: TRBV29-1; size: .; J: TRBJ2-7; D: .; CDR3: CSVRTDPFGEQYF; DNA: TGCAGCGTGCGGACTGACCCCTTTGGCGAGCAGTACTTC
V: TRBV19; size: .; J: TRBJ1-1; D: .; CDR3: CASSIDVRSSSEAFF; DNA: TGTGCCAGTAGTATAGATGTTAGGAGCAGCTCTGAAGCTTTCTTT
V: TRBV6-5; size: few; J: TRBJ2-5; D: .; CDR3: CASGLRTVQETQYF; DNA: TGTGCCAGCGGACTCCGGACAGTCCAAGAGACCCAGTACTTC
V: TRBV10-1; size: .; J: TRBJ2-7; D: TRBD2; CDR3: CASSDTSGGSYEQYF; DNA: TGCGCCAGCAGTGATACTAGCGGGGGGTCCTACGAGCAGTACTTC
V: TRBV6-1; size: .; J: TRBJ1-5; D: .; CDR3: CASSEMQNQPQHF; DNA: TGTGCCAGCAGTGAAATGCAGAATCAGCCCCAGCATTTT
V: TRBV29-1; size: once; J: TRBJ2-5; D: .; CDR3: CSFGLMGAQYF; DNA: TGCAGCTTCGGACTAATGGGGGCCCAGTACTTC
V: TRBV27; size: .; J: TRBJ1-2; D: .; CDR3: CASSLRLGDYGYGYTF; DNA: TGTGCCAGCAGTTTAAGGCTAGGGGATTATGGGTATGGCTACACCTTC
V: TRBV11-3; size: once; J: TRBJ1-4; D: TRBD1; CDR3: CASSPTPGTGATNEKLFF; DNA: TGTGCCAGCAGCCCGACGCCGGGGACAGGAGCAACTAATGAAAAACTGTTTTTT
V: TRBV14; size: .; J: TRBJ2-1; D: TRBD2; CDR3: CASSQGAGGYNEQFF; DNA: TGTGCCAGCAGCCAAGGAGCGGGGGGGTACAATGAGCAGTTCTTC
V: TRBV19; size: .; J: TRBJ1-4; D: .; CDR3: CASSTPQGPTNEKLFF; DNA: TGTGCCAGTAGTACGCCACAGGGCCCAACTAATGAAAAACTGTTTTTT
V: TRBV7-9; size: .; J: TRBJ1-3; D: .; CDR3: CASSPPWGRGGNTIYF; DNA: TGTGCCAGCAGCCCCCCGTGGGGGCGGGGGGGAAACACCATATATTTT
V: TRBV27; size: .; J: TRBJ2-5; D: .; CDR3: CASSLRTGAQETQYF; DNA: TGTGCCAGCAGTTTAAGGACTGGCGCGCAAGAGACCCAGTACTTC
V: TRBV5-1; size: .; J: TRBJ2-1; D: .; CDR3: CASSGGIPAVGGEQFF; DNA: TGCGCCAGCAGCGGTGGGATACCCGCCGTCGGGGGTGAGCAGTTCTTC
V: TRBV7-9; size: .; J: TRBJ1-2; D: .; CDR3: CASSERTGSPNYGYTF; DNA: TGTGCCAGCAGCGAACGAACAGGGAGCCCTAACTATGGCTACACCTTC
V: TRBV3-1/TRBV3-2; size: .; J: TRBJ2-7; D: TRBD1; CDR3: CASSPVLGQGYYEQYF; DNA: TGTGCCAGCAGCCCCGTTTTGGGACAGGGCTACTACGAGCAGTACTTC
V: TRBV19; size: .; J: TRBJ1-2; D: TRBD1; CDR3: CASSIVARGRNGYTF; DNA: TGTGCCAGTAGTATAGTAGCCAGGGGGCGAAACGGCTACACCTTC
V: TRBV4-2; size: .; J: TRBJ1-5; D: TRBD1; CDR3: CASSQDDRGHQPQHF; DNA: TGTGCCAGCAGCCAAGACGACAGGGGCCATCAGCCCCAGCATTTT
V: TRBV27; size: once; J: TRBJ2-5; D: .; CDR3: CASSLSKSSGEGETQYF; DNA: TGTGCCAGCAGTTTGTCAAAATCTTCCGGCGAGGGCGAGACCCAGTACTTC
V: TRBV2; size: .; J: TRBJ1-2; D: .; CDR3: CASREGTARGGYTF; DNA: TGTGCCAGCAGGGAGGGCACCGCGAGGGGTGGCTACACCTTC
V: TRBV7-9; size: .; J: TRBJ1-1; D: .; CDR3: CASSNGVNTEAFF; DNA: TGTGCCAGCAGTAACGGGGTGAACACTGAAGCTTTCTTT
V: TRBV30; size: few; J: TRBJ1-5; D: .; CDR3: CAWSVFNSNQPQHF; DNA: TGTGCCTGGAGTGTGTTCAATAGCAATCAGCCCCAGCATTTT
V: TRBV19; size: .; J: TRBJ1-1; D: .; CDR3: CASSMQGVTEAFF; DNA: TGTGCCAGTAGTATGCAAGGGGTTACTGAAGCTTTCTTT
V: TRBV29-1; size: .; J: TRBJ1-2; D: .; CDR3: CSGGGAVYGYTF; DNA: TGCAGCGGGGGCGGAGCCGTCTATGGCTACACCTTC
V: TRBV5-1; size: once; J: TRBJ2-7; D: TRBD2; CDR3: CASSLGGLADDEQYF; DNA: TGCGCCAGCAGCTTGGGGGGACTAGCGGACGACGAGCAGTACTTC
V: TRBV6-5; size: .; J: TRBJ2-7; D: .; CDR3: CASSPGVWAAYEQYF; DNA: TGTGCCAGCAGCCCGGGAGTATGGGCTGCTTACGAGCAGTACTTC
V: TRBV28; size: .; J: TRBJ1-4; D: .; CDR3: CASRGPTEKLFF; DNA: TGTGCCAGCAGGGGGCCAACGGAAAAACTGTTTTTT
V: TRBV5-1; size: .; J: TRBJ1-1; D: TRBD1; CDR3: CASSSRGTADLKAFF; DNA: TGCGCCAGCAGCTCCCGGGGGACAGCCGATTTGAAAGCTTTCTTT
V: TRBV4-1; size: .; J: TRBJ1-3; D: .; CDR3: CASSSFPSNLMIGNTIYF; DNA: TGCGCCAGCAGCTCTTTCCCGTCCAACTTAATGATAGGAAACACCATATATTTT
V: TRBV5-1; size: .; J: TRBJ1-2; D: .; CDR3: CASSPRGAGDLNYGYTF; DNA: TGCGCCAGCAGCCCCCGAGGTGCAGGGGACCTCAACTATGGCTACACCTTC